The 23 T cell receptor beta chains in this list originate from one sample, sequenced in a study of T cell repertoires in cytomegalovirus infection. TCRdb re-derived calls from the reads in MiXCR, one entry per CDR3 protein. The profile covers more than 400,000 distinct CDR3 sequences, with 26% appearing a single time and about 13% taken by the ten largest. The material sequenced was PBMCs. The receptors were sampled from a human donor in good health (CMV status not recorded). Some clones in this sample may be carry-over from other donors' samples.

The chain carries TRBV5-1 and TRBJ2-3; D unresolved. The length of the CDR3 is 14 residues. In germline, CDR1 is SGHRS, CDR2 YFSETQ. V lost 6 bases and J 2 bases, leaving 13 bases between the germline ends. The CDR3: CASKGSTTTDTQYF. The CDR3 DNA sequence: TGCGCCAGCAAAGGGTCCACGACCACAGATACGCAGTATTTT.

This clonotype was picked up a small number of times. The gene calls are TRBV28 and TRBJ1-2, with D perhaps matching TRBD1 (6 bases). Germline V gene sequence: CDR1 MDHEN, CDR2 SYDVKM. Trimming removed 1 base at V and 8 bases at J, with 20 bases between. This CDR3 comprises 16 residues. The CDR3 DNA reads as TGTGCCAGCAGTTTATCTTTTAGAGGACAGAAGAGCGGCTACACCTTC. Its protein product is CASSLSFRGQKSGYTF.

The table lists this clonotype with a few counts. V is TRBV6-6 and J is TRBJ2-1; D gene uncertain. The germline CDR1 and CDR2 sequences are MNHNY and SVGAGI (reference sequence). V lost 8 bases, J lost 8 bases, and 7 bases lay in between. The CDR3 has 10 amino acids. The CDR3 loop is CASGVDEQFF. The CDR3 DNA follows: TGTGCCAGCGGGGTGGATGAGCAGTTCTTC.

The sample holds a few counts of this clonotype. The CDR3 DNA is TGTGCCAGCAGCTTCGCCCAGGGGGCAGGAGAAAAACTGTTTTTT. The encoded protein is CASSFAQGAGEKLFF. The chain carries TRBV5-4 and TRBJ1-4, with 8 nucleotides matching TRBD1. V lost 2 bases and J lost 8; bases outside the gene matches: 8. This CDR3 spans 15 amino acids. The germline V gene has CDR1 SGHNT and CDR2 YYREEE (reference sequence).

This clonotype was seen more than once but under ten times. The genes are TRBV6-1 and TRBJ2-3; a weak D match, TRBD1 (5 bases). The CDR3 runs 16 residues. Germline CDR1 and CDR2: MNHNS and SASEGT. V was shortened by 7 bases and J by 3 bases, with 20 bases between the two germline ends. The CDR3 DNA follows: TGTGCCAGCAAAAGATTAGTCCAGGGAAAGACAGATACGCAGTATTTT. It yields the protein CASKRLVQGKTDTQYF.

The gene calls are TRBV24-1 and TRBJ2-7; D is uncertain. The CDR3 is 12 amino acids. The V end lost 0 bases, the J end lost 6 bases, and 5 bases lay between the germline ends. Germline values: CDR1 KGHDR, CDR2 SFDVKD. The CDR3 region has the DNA TGTGCCACCAGTGATTTGCGGACCGAGCAGTACTTC. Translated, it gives CATSDLRTEQYF.

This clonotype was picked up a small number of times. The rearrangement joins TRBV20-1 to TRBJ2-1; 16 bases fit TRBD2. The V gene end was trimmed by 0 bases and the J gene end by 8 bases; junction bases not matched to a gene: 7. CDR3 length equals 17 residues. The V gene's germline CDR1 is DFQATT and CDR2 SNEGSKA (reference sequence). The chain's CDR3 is CSARDPGTSGRVDEQFF. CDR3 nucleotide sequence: TGCAGTGCTAGAGATCCCGGGACTAGCGGGAGGGTCGATGAGCAGTTCTTC.

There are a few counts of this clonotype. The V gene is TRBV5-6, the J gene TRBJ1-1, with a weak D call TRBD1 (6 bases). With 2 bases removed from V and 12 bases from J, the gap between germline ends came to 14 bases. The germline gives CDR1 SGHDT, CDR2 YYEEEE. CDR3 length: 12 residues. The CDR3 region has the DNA TGTGCCAGCAGCTTCGGGACAAGGGGCACTTTCTTT. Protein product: CASSFGTRGTFF.

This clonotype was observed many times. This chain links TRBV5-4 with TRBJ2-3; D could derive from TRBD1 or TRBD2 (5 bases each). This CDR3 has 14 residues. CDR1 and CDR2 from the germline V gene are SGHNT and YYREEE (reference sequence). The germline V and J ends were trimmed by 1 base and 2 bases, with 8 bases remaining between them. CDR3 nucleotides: TGTGCCAGCAGCTTGACCGGGGCCACAGATACGCAGTATTTT. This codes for CASSLTGATDTQYF.

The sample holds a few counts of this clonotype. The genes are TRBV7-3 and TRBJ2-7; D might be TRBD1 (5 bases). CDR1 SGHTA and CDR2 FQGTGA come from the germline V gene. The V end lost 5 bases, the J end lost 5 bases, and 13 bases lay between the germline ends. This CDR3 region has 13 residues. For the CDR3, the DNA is TGTGCCAGCAGCCCAAGGGGCATCGACGAGCAGTACTTC. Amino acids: CASSPRGIDEQYF.

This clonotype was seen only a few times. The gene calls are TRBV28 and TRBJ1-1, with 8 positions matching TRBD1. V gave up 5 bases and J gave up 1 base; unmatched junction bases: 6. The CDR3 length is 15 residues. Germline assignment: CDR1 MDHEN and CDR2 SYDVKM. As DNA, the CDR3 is TGTGCCAGCAGTGGGCAGGGGGCCGGGAACACTGAAGCTTTCTTT. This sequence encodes CASSGQGAGNTEAFF. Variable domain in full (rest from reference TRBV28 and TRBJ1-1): DVKVTQSSRYLVKRTGEKVFLECVQDMDHENMFWYRQDPGLGLRLIYFSYDVKMKEKGDIPEGYSVSREKKERFSLILESASTNQTSMYLCASSGQGAGNTEAFFGQGTRLTVV.

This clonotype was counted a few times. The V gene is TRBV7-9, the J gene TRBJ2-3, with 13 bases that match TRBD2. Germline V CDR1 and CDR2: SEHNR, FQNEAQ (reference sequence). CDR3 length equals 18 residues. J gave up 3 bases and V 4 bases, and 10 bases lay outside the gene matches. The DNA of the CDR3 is TGTGCCAGCAGCTCCATACCCGGGACTAGCGGGATAACAGATACGCAGTATTTT. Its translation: CASSSIPGTSGITDTQYF. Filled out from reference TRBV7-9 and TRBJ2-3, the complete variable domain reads DTGVSQNPRHKITKRGQNVTFRCDPISEHNRLYWYRQTLGQGPEFLTYFQNEAQLEKSRLLSDRFSAERPKGSFSTLEIQRTEQGDSAMYLCASSSIPGTSGITDTQYFGPGTRLTVL.

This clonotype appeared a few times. CDR3 sequence: CSVGGGDQETQYF. The CDR3 DNA sequence: TGCAGCGTGGGAGGGGGCGACCAAGAGACCCAGTACTTC. The V call is TRBV29-1, the J call TRBJ2-5; possibly TRBD1 or TRBD2 for D (7 bases each). Trimming took off 6 bases at V and 0 bases at J, with 11 bases between the two ends. This CDR3 has 13 amino acids. Germline V gene sequence: CDR1 SQVTM, CDR2 ANQGSEA.

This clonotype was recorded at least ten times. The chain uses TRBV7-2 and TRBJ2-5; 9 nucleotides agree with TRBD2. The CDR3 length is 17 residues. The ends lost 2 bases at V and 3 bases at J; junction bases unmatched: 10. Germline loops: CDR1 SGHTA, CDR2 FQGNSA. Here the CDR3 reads CASSLNAGTSREETQYF. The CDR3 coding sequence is TGTGCCAGCAGCTTAAATGCCGGGACTAGCCGCGAAGAGACCCAGTACTTC.

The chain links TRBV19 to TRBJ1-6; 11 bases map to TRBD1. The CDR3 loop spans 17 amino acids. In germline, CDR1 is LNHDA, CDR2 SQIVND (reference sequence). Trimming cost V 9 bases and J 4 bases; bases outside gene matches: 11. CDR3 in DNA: TGTGCCAGCCGGACAGGGGGCGCGGGATCATATAATTCACCCCTCCACTTT. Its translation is CASRTGGAGSYNSPLHF. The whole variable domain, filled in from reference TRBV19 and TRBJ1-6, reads DGGITQSPKYLFRKEGQNVTLSCEQNLNHDAMYWYRQDPGQGLRLIYYSQIVNDFQKGDIAEGYSVSREKKESFPLTVTSAQKNPTAFYLCASRTGGAGSYNSPLHFGNGTRLTVT.

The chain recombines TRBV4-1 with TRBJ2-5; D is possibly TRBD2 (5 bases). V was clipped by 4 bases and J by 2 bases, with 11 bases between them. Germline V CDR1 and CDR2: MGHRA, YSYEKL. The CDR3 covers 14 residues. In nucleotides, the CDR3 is TGCGCCAGCAGCCGATTTTCGGGGCAAGAGACCCAGTACTTC. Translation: CASSRFSGQETQYF.

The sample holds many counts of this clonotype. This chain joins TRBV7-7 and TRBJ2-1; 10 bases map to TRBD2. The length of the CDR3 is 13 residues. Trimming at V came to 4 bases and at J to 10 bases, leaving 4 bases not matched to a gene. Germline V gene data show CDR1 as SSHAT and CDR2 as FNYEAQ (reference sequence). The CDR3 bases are TGTGCCAGCAGCTCTAGCGGGAGTGAGGAGCAGTTCTTC. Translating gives CASSSSGSEEQFF.

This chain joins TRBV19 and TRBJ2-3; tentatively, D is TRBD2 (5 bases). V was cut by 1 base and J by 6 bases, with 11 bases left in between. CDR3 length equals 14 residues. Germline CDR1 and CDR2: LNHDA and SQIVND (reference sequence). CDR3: CASSIAGVDDTQYF. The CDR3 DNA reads TGTGCCAGTAGTATAGCCGGGGTTGACGATACGCAGTATTTT.

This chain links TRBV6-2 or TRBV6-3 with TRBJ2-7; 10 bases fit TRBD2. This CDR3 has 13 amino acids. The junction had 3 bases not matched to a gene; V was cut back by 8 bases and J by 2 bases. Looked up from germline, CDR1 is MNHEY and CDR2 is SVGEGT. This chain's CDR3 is CASGLAGAYEQYF. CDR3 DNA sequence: TGTGCCAGCGGTCTAGCGGGAGCCTACGAGCAGTACTTC.

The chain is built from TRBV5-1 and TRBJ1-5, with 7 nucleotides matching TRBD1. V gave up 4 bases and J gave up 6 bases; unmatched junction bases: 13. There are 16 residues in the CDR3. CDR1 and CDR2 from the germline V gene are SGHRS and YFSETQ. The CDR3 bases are TGCGCCAGCAGCCCGACCACAGGGGAGGCGAGTCAGCCCCAGCATTTT. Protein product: CASSPTTGEASQPQHF.

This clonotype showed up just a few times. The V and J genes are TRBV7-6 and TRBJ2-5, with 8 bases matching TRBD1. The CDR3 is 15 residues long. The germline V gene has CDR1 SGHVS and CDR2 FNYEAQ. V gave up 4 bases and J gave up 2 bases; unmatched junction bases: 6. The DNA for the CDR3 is TGTGCCAGCAGCTCAGGTGGACAGGGACAAGAGACCCAGTACTTC. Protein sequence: CASSSGGQGQETQYF.

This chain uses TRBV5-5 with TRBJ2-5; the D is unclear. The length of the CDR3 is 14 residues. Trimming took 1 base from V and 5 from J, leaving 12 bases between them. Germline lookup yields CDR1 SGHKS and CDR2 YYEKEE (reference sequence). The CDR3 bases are TGTGCCAGCAGCTTGTCGGCGGTGAGGGAGACCCAGTACTTC. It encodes CASSLSAVRETQYF.

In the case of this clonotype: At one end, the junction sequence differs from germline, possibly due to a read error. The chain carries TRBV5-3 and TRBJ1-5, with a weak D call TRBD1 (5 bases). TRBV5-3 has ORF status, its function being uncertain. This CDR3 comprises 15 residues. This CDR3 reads CASSLGTDSNQPQHF. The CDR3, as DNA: TGTGCCAGCAGCTTGGGGACGGATAGCAATCAGCCCCAGCATTTT.